The rows below give T cell receptor beta chains drawn from one sample of a study of OX40 agonist ivuxolimab in advanced cancers. Clones were read by immunoSEQ multiplex PCR, and TCRdb kept only the in-frame ones, dropping some. In the table there are about 90,000 clones, just under 90% of which are singletons. The starting material was CD4+ or CD8+ T cells sorted from blood, obtained in a trial of the OX40 agonist ivuxolimab. The receptors here all came from an adult with an advanced solid tumor such as melanoma, head and neck, liver or kidney cancer. CDR3s include the opening cysteine and the closing phenylalanine or tryptophan. A row's size may be missing; if present it is once, few, many or a size class.

>TRBJ2-1|TRBV7-8|NA
CASSLAMGLSANEQFF
>TRBJ2-5|TRBV14|NA
CASSEGSQGQETQYF
>TRBJ2-7|TRBV4-1|NA
CASSRGTGDSYEQYF
>TRBJ2-2|TRBV9|NA
CASSVDGTSGRAITGELFF
>TRBJ2-3|TRBV27|NA
CASSLTGTGGTDTQYF
>TRBJ2-5|TRBV27|NA
CASSPIVGEETQYF
>NA|TRBV10-3|NA
CAILTPTYEQYF
>TRBJ2-2|TRBV19|NA
CATCRDNFANTGELFF
>TRBJ2-2|TRBV5-5|NA
CASSSNLSGELFF
>TRBJ1-6|TRBV6-5|NA
CASRPQGTGNSPLHF
>TRBJ1-1|TRBV14|NA
CASSQDPGMAFF
>TRBJ2-7|TRBV12-5|once
CASGRNSYEQYF
>TRBJ2-3|TRBV2|NA
CASYGLSAIGNTQYF
>TRBJ2-2|TRBV28|NA
CASSLGPNTGELFF
>TRBJ2-7|TRBV7-3|few
CASSPGDGPDEQYF
>TRBJ2-5|TRBV6-5|NA
CASSYLARAKETQYF
>TRBJ1-2|TRBV6-1|NA
CASSVGVDNYGYTF
>TRBJ1-5|TRBV6-1|NA
CASSRGQASNQPQHF
>TRBJ1-2|TRBV11-2|NA
CASSLSGTAIYGYTF
>TRBJ2-7|TRBV4-2|NA
CASSQERAIGYEQYF
>TRBJ1-3|TRBV4-1|NA
CASSQDSASGNTIYF
>TRBJ2-1|TRBV5-6|few
CASSRGTGEQFF
>TRBJ2-1|TRBV6-4|NA
CASSEAGGSYNEQFF
>TRBJ1-2|TRBV2|NA
CASSEGTNYGYTF
>TRBJ2-3|TRBV27|NA
CASSSPSQGGDRDTQYF
>TRBJ2-5|TRBV4-1|NA
CASSQPQGRETQYF
>TRBJ2-1|TRBV6-1|NA
CASNFGHEQFF
>TRBJ1-2|TRBV4-1|NA
CASSQEVSSYGYTF
>TRBJ2-6|TRBV9|NA
CASSAVDRGRYGANVLTF
>TRBJ2-1|TRBV5-6|NA
CASSERTSGRYNEQFF
>TRBJ1-5|TRBV9|NA
CASSVVTGTRQPQHF
>TRBJ2-4|TRBV6-5|NA
CASSYSVGGRHIQYF
>TRBJ1-2|TRBV29-1|NA
CSVEASKYTF
>TRBJ1-3|TRBV28|NA
CASSFSSLRGGNTIYF
>TRBJ1-4|TRBV7-9|NA
CASSLITNEKLFF
>TRBJ2-7|TRBV5-8|NA
CASSVVVGLAANEQYF
>TRBJ2-3|TRBV7-8|NA
CASSPGLAGDGWADTQYF
>TRBJ2-3|TRBV29-1|NA
CSVEDPKVTSGSTDTQYF
>TRBJ1-6|TRBV30|NA
CAWSTTGMFSPLHF
>TRBJ1-2|TRBV5-6|few
CASSFAYGYTF
>TRBJ1-3|TRBV28|NA
CASSLWGQEIGNTIYF
>TRBJ2-5|TRBV5-1|NA
CASSRGQGKETQYF
>TRBJ1-2|TRBV11-2|NA
CASSLDSGGPGAVYGYTF
>TRBJ2-7|TRBV4-2|NA
CASSLRPSLAGREQYF
>TRBJ1-1|TRBV7-8|NA
CASSSTGAAGTEAFF
>TRBJ1-6|TRBV29-1|NA
CSARGQGLDSPLHF
>TRBJ1-1|TRBV7-9|NA
CASSPFLWGGENTEAFF
>TRBJ2-1|TRBV5-1|NA
CASSLTSGSPHEQFF